This T cell receptor (beta chain) was retrieved from a study of beta chain features in type 1 diabetes. The wider study: Healthy donors resembled patients in age, gender and cell yields.

In its sample, this clone was seen a few times. Naive, central memory, regulatory and stem cell-like memory cells within the CD4+ compartment were sorted using CD45RO/CCR7/CD25/CD127/CD95/CD27. Reverse transcribing all isolated RNA meant expressed TCRB transcripts were sequenced. Profiled with immunoSEQ multiplex PCR; TCRdb holds only in-frame clones, not every one. The sample includes 310,000 or so clones, 7.5% to 9% of them seen just once. Per germline, CDR1 SGHNT and CDR2 YYREEE (reference sequence). This CDR3 has 15 residues. Trimming removed 4 bases from V and 1 base from J; junction bases left unmatched: 7.

The chain carries TRBV5-4 and TRBJ1-2; 7 nucleotides line up with TRBD1. The sequence was collected from a woman aged 18-35 years in good health. Sequencing was done on a sample of central memory CD4+ T cells from blood. The CDR3 loop is CASSPGTVGNYGYTF. CDR3 nucleotide sequence: TGTGCCAGCAGCCCGGGGACAGTGGGTAACTATGGCTACACCTTC. Full variable domain (remainder filled in from reference TRBV5-4 and TRBJ1-2): ETGVTQSPTHLIKTRGQQVTLRCSSQSGHNTVSWYQQALGQGPQFIFQYYREEENGRGNFPPRFSGLQFPNYSSELNVNALELDDSALYLCASSPGTVGNYGYTFGSGTRLTVV.